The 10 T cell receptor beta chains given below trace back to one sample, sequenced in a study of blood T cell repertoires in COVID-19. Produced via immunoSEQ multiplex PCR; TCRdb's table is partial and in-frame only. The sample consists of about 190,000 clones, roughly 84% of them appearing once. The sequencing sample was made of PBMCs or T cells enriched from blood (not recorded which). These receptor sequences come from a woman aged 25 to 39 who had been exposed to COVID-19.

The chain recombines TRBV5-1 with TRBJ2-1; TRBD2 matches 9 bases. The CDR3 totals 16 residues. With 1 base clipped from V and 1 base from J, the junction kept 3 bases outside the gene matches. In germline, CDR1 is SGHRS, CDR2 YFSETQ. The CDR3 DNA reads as TGCGCCAGCAGCTTGTCTAGCGGGGATTCCTACAATGAGCAGTTCTTC. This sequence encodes CASSLSSGDSYNEQFF.

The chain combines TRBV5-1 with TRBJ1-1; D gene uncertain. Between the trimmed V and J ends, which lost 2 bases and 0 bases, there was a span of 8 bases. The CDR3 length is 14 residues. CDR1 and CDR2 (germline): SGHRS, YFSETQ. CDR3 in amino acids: CASSFSTMNTEAFF. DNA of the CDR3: TGCGCCAGCAGCTTTAGCACCATGAACACTGAAGCTTTCTTT.

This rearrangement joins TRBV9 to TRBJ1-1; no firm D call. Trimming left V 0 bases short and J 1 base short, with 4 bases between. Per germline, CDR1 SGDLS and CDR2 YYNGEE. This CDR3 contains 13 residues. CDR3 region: CASSVVANTEAFF. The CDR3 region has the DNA TGTGCCAGCAGCGTAGTGGCGAACACTGAAGCTTTCTTT.

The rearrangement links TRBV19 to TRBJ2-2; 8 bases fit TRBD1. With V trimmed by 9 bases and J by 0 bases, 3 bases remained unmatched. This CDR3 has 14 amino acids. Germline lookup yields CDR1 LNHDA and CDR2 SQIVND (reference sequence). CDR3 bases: TGTGCCAGCTCGGACAGGGCGAACACCGGGGAGCTGTTTTTT. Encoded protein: CASSDRANTGELFF.

CDR3 DNA: TGTGCCAGCAGCTTAACACTAGGCACAGATACGCAGTATTTT. As protein: CASSLTLGTDTQYF. J is TRBJ2-3 and V is TRBV7-9, with a tentative D call TRBD2 (5 bases). Trimming took 2 bases from V and 1 from J, leaving 7 bases between them. Germline V gene data show CDR1 as SEHNR and CDR2 as FQNEAQ (reference sequence). The CDR3 is made up of 14 amino acids. The entire variable domain, with the rest obtained from reference TRBV7-9 and TRBJ2-3, is as follows: DTGVSQNPRHKITKRGQNVTFRCDPISEHNRLYWYRQTLGQGPEFLTYFQNEAQLEKSRLLSDRFSAERPKGSFSTLEIQRTEQGDSAMYLCASSLTLGTDTQYFGPGTRLTVL.

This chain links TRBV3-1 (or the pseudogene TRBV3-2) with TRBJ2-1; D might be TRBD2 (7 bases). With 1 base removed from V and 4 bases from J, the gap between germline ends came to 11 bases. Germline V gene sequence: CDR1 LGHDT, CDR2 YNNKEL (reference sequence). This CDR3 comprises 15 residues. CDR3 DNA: TGTGCCAGCAGCCAAGGGGGGGGCGGGTACAATGAGCAGTTCTTC. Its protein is CASSQGGGGYNEQFF.

CDR3 nucleotides: TGTGCCAGCGCGAGGGAAGCGAGCAATCAGCCCCAGCATTTT. Translating it yields CASAREASNQPQHF. The chain uses TRBV6-4 and TRBJ1-5; D uncertain. The V gene's germline CDR1 is MRHNA and CDR2 SNTAGT. This CDR3 region has 14 residues. Trimming removed 8 bases from V and 1 base from J, with 12 bases in between.

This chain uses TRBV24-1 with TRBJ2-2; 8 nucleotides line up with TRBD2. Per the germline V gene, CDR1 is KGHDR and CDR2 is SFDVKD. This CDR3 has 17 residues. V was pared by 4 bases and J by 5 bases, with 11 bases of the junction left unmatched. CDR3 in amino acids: CATSDTGGGRRTGELFF. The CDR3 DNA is TGTGCCACCAGTGACACGGGGGGCGGGAGGAGGACCGGGGAGCTGTTTTTT.

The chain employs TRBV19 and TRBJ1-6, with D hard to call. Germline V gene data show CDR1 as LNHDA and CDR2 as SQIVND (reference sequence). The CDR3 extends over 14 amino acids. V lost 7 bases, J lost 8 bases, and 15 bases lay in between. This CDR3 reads CASNRGEKDSPLHF. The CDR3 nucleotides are TGTGCCAGTAATCGCGGAGAGAAGGATTCACCCCTCCACTTT. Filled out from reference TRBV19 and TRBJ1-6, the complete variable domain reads DGGITQSPKYLFRKEGQNVTLSCEQNLNHDAMYWYRQDPGQGLRLIYYSQIVNDFQKGDIAEGYSVSREKKESFPLTVTSAQKNPTAFYLCASNRGEKDSPLHFGNGTRLTVT.

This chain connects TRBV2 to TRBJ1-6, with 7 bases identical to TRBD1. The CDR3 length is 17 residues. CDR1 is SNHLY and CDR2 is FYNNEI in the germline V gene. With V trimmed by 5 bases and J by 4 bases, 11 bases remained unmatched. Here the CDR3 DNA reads TGTGCCAGCAGTCCCCGGGACAGCATCCAGTATAATTCACCCCTCCACTTT. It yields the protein CASSPRDSIQYNSPLHF.